This entry concerns a single T cell receptor beta chain. The target of this receptor is not known. No much larger clone is present one base from it, and per-base qualities are unavailable. This sample stems from a study of T-cell reconstitution after alpha-beta-depleted transplantation in children (dated by TCRdb to the mid-2010s). Context from the whole study: Using TCR repertoire profiling, the study followed T-cell immune reconstitution in a quantitative way in children after TCRalphabeta/CD19-depleted allogeneic hematopoietic cell transplantation. Points the paper makes about the study in general: Apparently early alphabetaT-cell count recovery about two months after transplant reportedly relied on only several hundred rapidly expanded clones derived from non-depleted graft cells. In some patients, the high TCRbeta diversity seen at day 60 was put down to recipient T cells and intrathymic progenitors that had survived conditioning. Over subsequent months, a decline in hyperexpanded clone frequencies was noted, and after one year, T-cell counts and TCRbeta diversity were mostly ascribed to newly produced T cells.

Libraries were constructed by PCR. TCRdb shows the sequencer as Illumina HiSeq 2500. TCR library preparation used molecular barcoding, with unique molecular identifiers applied to normalize quantification of the TCRbeta repertoire. TCRdb applied fastp at Q25 and MiXCR to the public reads, then kept only in-frame beta chains. Merged by CDR3 protein, the rows form single entries marked with the most common genes and DNA. A total of roughly 400,000 distinct CDR3 sequences appear in this sample, about 40% of them only once. Together, the top ten hold 27% of the sample. The CDR3 runs 14 amino acids, cysteine and phenylalanine included. Only the CDR3 region is kept as DNA, spanning 42 bases read in frame from base 1. Interpreted using the paper, the treatment or condition label stands for: allogeneic hematopoietic cell transplantation with graft depleted of TCRalphabeta T cells and CD19 B cells. Transplant recipients were children who received TCRalphabeta/CD19-depleted allogeneic hematopoietic cell grafts.

The source of this sequence is a girl under 10 years old with aplastic anemia, due to receive a stem cell transplant. Sequencing used PBMCs, obtained before TCRalphabeta/CD19-depleted stem cell transplant. This receptor chain uses TRBV5-2 and TRBJ2-2; the D segment call TRBD1 is taken from the table without a DNA check. TRBV5-2 is a pseudogene. The bases are TGTGCCATCGGCGCCGCACTCAACTCCTGGGTGCTGTTTTTT. Its coded protein is CAIGAALNSWVLFF.